The next 5 T cell receptor beta chains were all read from a single sample in a study of cytotoxic CD8 clonotypes in ibrutinib-treated CLL. Method: immunoSEQ multiplex PCR; TCRdb's copy keeps in-frame clones and lacks some. The table has just over 200,000 clones, about three quarters seen once. The starting material was PBMCs, obtained after 12 months of ibrutinib treatment. The receptors here all came from a human donor with chronic lymphocytic leukemia.

This clone was found many times. This chain uses TRBV5-6 with TRBJ2-3, with D unresolved. V lost 0 bases and J 8 bases, leaving 4 bases between the germline ends. Germline V gene sequence: CDR1 SGHDT, CDR2 YYEEEE. The CDR3 spans 11 residues. The CDR3 loop is CASSLEGTQYF. CDR3 coding DNA: TGTGCCAGCAGCTTGGAGGGTACGCAGTATTTT.

In regard to this clone: The junction and the germline gene differ at one end; a read error may be behind it. The genes are TRBV7-8 and TRBJ1-6, with D possibly being TRBD1 (6 bases). CDR1 SGHVS and CDR2 FQNEAQ come from the germline V gene. The CDR3 contains 13 residues. The CDR3 protein is CASSVAGESPLHF. The CDR3 DNA sequence: TGTGCCAGCAGCGTAGCAGGGGAATCACCCCTCCACTTT.

This clone was seen more than once but under ten times. The chain combines TRBV30 with TRBJ1-5; D possibly corresponds to TRBD1 (6 bases). This CDR3 comprises 14 residues. The germline V gene has CDR1 GTSNPN and CDR2 SVGIG (reference sequence). V was cut by 1 base and J by 5 bases, with 12 bases left in between. The CDR3 DNA reads as TGTGCCTGGAGTGCCCCACAGGGTTATCAGCCCCAGCATTTT. Its translation is CAWSAPQGYQPQHF.

This chain uses TRBV4-3 with TRBJ1-2, with a weak D call TRBD1 (6 bases). Germline loops: CDR1 LGHNA, CDR2 YSLEER. The V end was cut by 0 bases, the J end by 2 bases, with 10 bases between. The CDR3 contains 15 residues. CDR3 sequence: CASSQDFRGNYGYTF. Here the CDR3 DNA reads TGCGCCAGCAGCCAAGATTTCAGGGGCAACTATGGCTACACCTTC.

J is TRBJ2-7 and V is TRBV4-1; 9 bases map to TRBD1. CDR1 and CDR2 (germline): MGHRA, YSYEKL. The V segment lost 0 bases and the J segment 5 bases; nucleotides outside the gene matches: 5. This CDR3 spans 15 amino acids. The CDR3 DNA sequence: TGCGCCAGCAGCCAAGATTATCGGGACAGGGACGAGCAGTACTTC. Its protein product is CASSQDYRDRDEQYF.